What follows are 9 T cell receptor beta chains derived from one specimen sequenced in a study of T-cell memory formation after mild COVID-19. In TCRdb, the 5' RACE reads were re-called with MiXCR into one record per CDR3 protein. Of roughly 50,000 distinct CDR3 sequences in the sample, approximately 9.5% were seen once. The specimen sequenced was PBMCs or a T cell subset sorted from them (not recorded which). These receptors originate from a young man who had mild COVID-19 (a few samples of this study predate the infection). Cell type and time point are not known.

This clonotype has just a few counts. The chain has TRBV24-1 and TRBJ2-1; D possibly matches TRBD1 or TRBD2 (5 bases each). The CDR3 is 15 residues long. In germline, CDR1 is KGHDR, CDR2 SFDVKD. The V and J ends lost 4 bases and 7 bases respectively, with 16 bases between them. DNA for the CDR3: TGTGCCACCAGTGACTCGGGACGAGATGAAAATGAGCAGTTCTTC. This translates into CATSDSGRDENEQFF.

This clonotype was detected ten times or more. V and J are TRBV29-1 and TRBJ2-5; D is unclear. Between the trimmed V and J ends, which lost 4 bases and 5 bases, there was a span of 17 bases. Per the germline V gene, CDR1 is SQVTM and CDR2 is ANQGSEA. The CDR3 has 14 amino acids. The DNA for the CDR3 is TGCAGCGTTGTGATTTCCCAAGGAGACGAGACCCAGTACTTC. This gives the protein CSVVISQGDETQYF.

This chain joins TRBV23-1 and TRBJ2-1, with D hard to call. TRBV23-1 is annotated as an ORF whose role is uncertain. The V gene lost 0 bases and the J gene lost 10 bases, with 16 bases spanning the gap. This CDR3 spans 15 amino acids. The CDR3 loop reads CASSQSRPGSDEQFF. In DNA, the CDR3 is TGCGCCAGCAGTCAATCGAGGCCAGGTTCCGACGAGCAGTTCTTC.

The rearrangement links TRBV7-2 to TRBJ2-5; D is uncertain. V was trimmed by 6 bases and J by 4 bases, leaving 6 bases between them. The CDR3 covers 11 residues. Germline CDR1 is SGHTA and CDR2 is FQGNSA. CDR3 loop: CASRDRETQYF. The CDR3 DNA reads as TGTGCCAGCAGGGACCGAGAGACCCAGTACTTC.

The rearrangement links TRBV7-3 to TRBJ2-1, with D tentatively TRBD2 (6 bases). The ends were cut back, 8 bases at V and 10 bases at J, with 18 bases in the middle. This CDR3 comprises 13 residues. Germline V lookup: CDR1 SGHTA, CDR2 FQGTGA. The CDR3 protein is CASGAGWRGEQFF. For the CDR3, the DNA is TGTGCCAGCGGTGCGGGGTGGAGAGGGGAGCAGTTCTTC.

A few counts support this clonotype. The V and J genes are TRBV3-1 and TRBJ2-6; D is possibly TRBD1 (5 bases). CDR1 and CDR2 from the germline V gene are LGHDT and YNNKEL (reference sequence). The CDR3 has 13 residues. V was shortened by 8 bases and J by 1 base, with 6 bases between the two germline ends. The CDR3 here is CASAGSGANVLTF. DNA of the CDR3: TGTGCCAGCGCAGGGTCTGGGGCCAACGTCCTGACTTTC. The full variable domain, completed using reference TRBV3-1 and TRBJ2-6, is DTAVSQTPKYLVTQMGNDKSIKCEQNLGHDTMYWYKQDSKKFLKIMFSYNNKELIINETVPNRFSPKSPDKAHLNLHINSLELGDSAVYFCASAGSGANVLTFGAGSRLTVL.

This clonotype turned up a few times. V gene TRBV5-1 combines with J gene TRBJ2-5, with no clear D. Trimming cost V 7 bases and J 1 base, with 11 bases left between them. Germline CDR1 and CDR2: SGHRS and YFSETQ. CDR3 length: 13 residues. For the CDR3, the DNA is TGCGCCAGCGGGAATTCTCCCCAAGAGACCCAGTACTTC. Amino acid sequence: CASGNSPQETQYF.

The V call is TRBV5-5, the J call TRBJ1-6; a weak D match, TRBD1 (6 bases). The germline gives CDR1 SGHKS, CDR2 YYEKEE (reference sequence). V was trimmed by 4 bases and J by 7 bases, leaving 21 bases between them. The CDR3 spans 17 residues. CDR3 nucleotides: TGTGCCAGCAGCCCACGGGGAGGGGGGGGACCAAATTCACCCCTCCACTTT. This codes for CASSPRGGGGPNSPLHF.

The V and J genes are TRBV5-1 and TRBJ2-1; D may match TRBD1 or TRBD2 (5 bases each). The CDR3 runs to 14 residues. V shed 4 bases and J shed 7 bases, with 15 bases lying between them. Germline V lookup: CDR1 SGHRS, CDR2 YFSETQ. The CDR3 loop is CASSPTEGTNEQFF. The CDR3 DNA reads as TGCGCCAGCAGCCCCACTGAGGGGACGAATGAGCAGTTCTTC.